Below, 26 T cell receptor beta chains from the same sample are listed, as sequenced in a study of technical replicates of blood from a few donors. Measured with immunoSEQ multiplex PCR; TCRdb has only the in-frame clones, and not every one. The top ten hold approximately 6.5% of the sample, which has fewer than 13,000 clones, around 94% seen once. Input material: PBMCs. Receptor source: a human donor in good health.

The chain employs TRBV5-1 and TRBJ2-1; D remains ambiguous. V lost 1 base and J lost 5, with 4 bases in between. Germline V gene lookup returns CDR1 SGHRS and CDR2 YFSETQ. CDR3 length: 12 amino acids. In nucleotides, the CDR3 is TGCGCCAGCAGCTTGACAGACAATGAGCAGTTCTTC. This sequence encodes CASSLTDNEQFF.

The chain recombines TRBV7-6 with TRBJ2-3; TRBD2 is a possible D gene (5 bases). V gave up 1 base and J gave up 4 bases, with 9 bases separating them. CDR1 and CDR2 (germline): SGHVS, FNYEAQ. This CDR3 has 14 residues. The CDR3 sequence is CASSLGASPDTQYF. The CDR3 DNA reads TGTGCCAGCAGCTTAGGGGCTAGCCCAGATACGCAGTATTTT.

The chain joins TRBV21-1 to TRBJ1-1. TRBV21-1 is flagged as a pseudogene. This CDR3 region has 16 residues. CDR3 residues: CASSKDGVRGVTEAFF. The CDR3 DNA sequence: TGTGCCAGCAGCAAGGACGGAGTTCGCGGGGTCACTGAAGCTTTCTTT.

The rearrangement joins TRBV7-6 to TRBJ1-5, with 8 bases lining up with TRBD1. The CDR3 spans 15 residues. Unmatched junction bases numbered 2, after V lost 2 bases and J lost 2 bases. Germline assignment: CDR1 SGHVS and CDR2 FNYEAQ. The CDR3 loop reads CASSLQTGGNQPQHF. The CDR3 DNA follows: TGTGCCAGCAGCTTACAGACAGGGGGCAATCAGCCCCAGCATTTT.

The chain has TRBV11-2 and TRBJ2-7; TRBD2 aligns across 14 bases. This CDR3 region has 16 residues. V lost 4 bases and J lost 9; bases outside the gene matches: 11. The V gene's germline CDR1 is SGHAT and CDR2 FQNNGV. In DNA form, the CDR3 reads TGTGCCAGCAGCTCGGTAGCCGGGACTAGCGGGAGTAGGCAGTACTTC. It translates to CASSSVAGTSGSRQYF.

V usage is TRBV27 and J usage is TRBJ2-7; TRBD2 matches at 13 bases. V trimming: 2 bases; J trimming: 5 bases; junction bases outside the gene matches: 9. Germline-derived CDR1 and CDR2 are MNHEY and SMNVEV (reference sequence). The CDR3 has 17 residues. The CDR3 nucleotides read TGTGCCAGCAGTTTAACCCGACCGGGACTAGCGGGAAACGAGCAGTACTTC. As protein: CASSLTRPGLAGNEQYF.

The CDR3 nucleotides are TGTGCCAGCAGTTTTGGCTTCGGGGGCTACACCTTC. Translation: CASSFGFGGYTF. The chain couples TRBV6-5 to TRBJ1-2; D is undetermined. The CDR3 has 12 residues. The V and J ends lost 4 bases and 8 bases respectively, with 11 bases between them. Germline V gene sequence: CDR1 MNHEY, CDR2 SVGAGI.

The chain recombines TRBV2 with TRBJ2-2; 7 positions agree with TRBD1. The CDR3 sequence is 14 residues long. Germline CDR1 SNHLY, CDR2 FYNNEI. Trimming took 4 bases from V and 1 from J; bases not matched to a gene: 0. CDR3 amino acids: CASSGTGNTGELFF. Here the CDR3 DNA reads TGTGCCAGCAGTGGGACAGGGAACACCGGGGAGCTGTTTTTT.

This clone is a singleton in its sample. J is TRBJ2-5 and V is TRBV6-5, with 9 bases identical to TRBD1. Per germline, CDR1 MNHEY and CDR2 SVGAGI. The V and J ends lost 4 bases and 11 bases, in that order; junction bases with no gene match: 11. CDR3 length equals 14 residues. The CDR3 coding sequence is TGTGCCAGCAGTTCGTCCCCGGGACAGGGTCAGCAGTACTTC. Translating it yields CASSSSPGQGQQYF.

The rearrangement uses TRBV30 and TRBJ1-3; 8 bases are shared with TRBD1. CDR1 GTSNPN and CDR2 SVGIG come from the germline V gene (reference sequence). CDR3 size: 18 residues. With V trimmed by 4 bases and J by 0 bases, 14 bases remained unmatched. The CDR3 region has the DNA TGTGCCTGGACCCTTGGACAGGGTCCTCTTTCCTCTGGAAACACCATATATTTT. Translating it yields CAWTLGQGPLSSGNTIYF.

The chain combines TRBV5-1 with TRBJ2-7, with D perhaps matching TRBD2 (5 bases). The CDR3 spans 15 residues. Per the germline V gene, CDR1 is SGHRS and CDR2 is YFSETQ. V was shortened by 0 bases and J by 0 bases, with 10 bases between the two germline ends. The CDR3 loop reads CASSLGTYVSYEQYF. The CDR3 coding sequence is TGCGCCAGCAGCTTGGGGACTTACGTCTCCTACGAGCAGTACTTC.

The V call is TRBV30, the J call TRBJ1-1; 7 bases agree with TRBD1. Trimming at V came to 7 bases and at J to 0 bases, leaving 11 bases not matched to a gene. CDR3 length: 15 residues. CDR1 GTSNPN and CDR2 SVGIG come from the germline V gene (reference sequence). The CDR3 loop reads CASGQPAFMNTEAFF. DNA for the CDR3: TGTGCCTCGGGACAGCCTGCCTTCATGAACACTGAAGCTTTCTTT. Supplemented by reference TRBV30 and TRBJ1-1, the full variable domain reads SQTIHQWPATLVQPVGSPLSLECTVEGTSNPNLYWYRQAAGRGLQLLFYSVGIGQISSEVPQNLSASRPQDRQFILSSKKLLLSDSGFYLCASGQPAFMNTEAFFGQGTRLTVV.

The genes are TRBV7-9 and TRBJ1-2; no definite D call. CDR3 size: 15 residues. Germline CDR1 reads SEHNR; CDR2 reads FQNEAQ (reference sequence). The germline V and J ends were trimmed by 3 bases and 4 bases, with 15 bases remaining between them. CDR3 amino acids: CASSFMEGTSYGYTF. CDR3 DNA: TGTGCCAGCAGCTTTATGGAGGGAACGAGCTATGGCTACACCTTC.

The chain has TRBV18 and TRBJ1-2; possibly TRBD1 for D (5 bases). V was clipped by 2 bases and J by 8 bases, with 9 bases between them. Germline-derived CDR1 and CDR2 are KGHSH and LQKENI. The CDR3 has 12 residues. In DNA form, the CDR3 reads TGTGCCAGCTCACCATCAGGGAAAGGCTACACCTTC. This encodes CASSPSGKGYTF. Using reference TRBV18 and TRBJ1-2 for the parts outside the CDR3, the full variable domain is NAGVMQNPRHLVRRRGQEARLRCSPMKGHSHVYWYRQLPEEGLKFMVYLQKENIIDESGMPKERFSAEFPKEGPSILRIQQVVRGDSAAYFCASSPSGKGYTFGSGTRLTVV.

V is TRBV2 and J is TRBJ1-4; the match to TRBD1 covers 10 bases. Germline V CDR1 and CDR2: SNHLY, FYNNEI. There are 17 residues in the CDR3. Trimming at V came to 6 bases and at J to 0 bases, leaving 7 bases not matched to a gene. The CDR3 nucleotides read TGTGCCAGCAGGAGGACAGGGGGGTCCGCAACTAATGAAAAACTGTTTTTT. As protein: CASRRTGGSATNEKLFF.

This sequence joins TRBV10-2 and TRBJ2-1, with 7 bases fitting TRBD2. CDR1 and CDR2 from the germline V gene are WSHSY and SAAADI. Trimming took 9 bases from V and 3 from J; bases not matched to a gene: 5. The length of the CDR3 is 13 residues. DNA of the CDR3: TGCGCCAGGGGGGGGACCCTCTACAATGAGCAGTTCTTC. Protein product: CARGGTLYNEQFF.

The genes are TRBV11-3 and TRBJ2-2; the D gene is possibly TRBD1 (6 bases). Germline CDR1 is SGHNT and CDR2 is YENEEA. The CDR3 length is 15 residues. V was shortened by 0 bases and J by 6 bases, with 11 bases between the two germline ends. The DNA for the CDR3 is TGTGCCAGCAGCTTAGATCAAAGGACAGCCGGGGAGCTGTTTTTT. The encoded protein is CASSLDQRTAGELFF.

This chain connects TRBV18 to TRBJ1-5, with 9 bases that match TRBD1. With 1 base clipped from V and 8 bases from J, the junction kept 12 bases outside the gene matches. Germline-derived CDR1 and CDR2 are KGHSH and LQKENI. This CDR3 is built from 17 residues. CDR3 bases: TGTGCCAGCTCACCACGTCCCGGGACAGGGAGTGCTGAGCCCCAGCATTTT. It yields the protein CASSPRPGTGSAEPQHF.

The chain links TRBV5-1 to TRBJ2-5, with 7 bases aligning to TRBD1. The CDR3 has 16 residues. Germline V gene sequence: CDR1 SGHRS, CDR2 YFSETQ. J was trimmed by 4 bases and V by 1 base; bases with no gene match: 10. CDR3 loop: CASSLTGRGLGETQYF. CDR3 nucleotides: TGCGCCAGCAGCTTGACTGGCAGGGGGTTGGGAGAGACCCAGTACTTC. The entire variable domain, with the rest obtained from reference TRBV5-1 and TRBJ2-5, is as follows: KAGVTQTPRYLIKTRGQQVTLSCSPISGHRSVSWYQQTPGQGLQFLFEYFSETQRNKGNFPGRFSGRQFSNSRSEMNVSTLELGDSALYLCASSLTGRGLGETQYFGPGTRLLVL.

The rearrangement uses TRBV28 and TRBJ2-2; D call uncertain. The CDR3 has 15 amino acids. V shed 3 bases and J shed 1 base, with 9 bases lying between them. Germline V gene data show CDR1 as MDHEN and CDR2 as SYDVKM. The CDR3 region has the DNA TGTGCCAGCAGTTTGTGGCAGGAGAACACCGGGGAGCTGTTTTTT. Its translation: CASSLWQENTGELFF.

The chain carries TRBV5-4 and TRBJ1-1; no reliable D call. Germline CDR1 reads SGHNT; CDR2 reads YYREEE (reference sequence). This CDR3 is built from 14 residues. V was cut by 0 bases and J by 1 base, with 7 bases left in between. CDR3 bases: TGTGCCAGCAGCTTGGGTGCAGGGAACACTGAAGCTTTCTTT. It translates to CASSLGAGNTEAFF. Full variable domain (remainder filled in from reference TRBV5-4 and TRBJ1-1): ETGVTQSPTHLIKTRGQQVTLRCSSQSGHNTVSWYQQALGQGPQFIFQYYREEENGRGNFPPRFSGLQFPNYSSELNVNALELDDSALYLCASSLGAGNTEAFFGQGTRLTVV.

The J gene is TRBJ2-7, the V gene TRBV10-2; TRBD2 aligns across 10 bases. The CDR3 sequence is 13 residues long. The V gene end was trimmed by 7 bases and the J gene end by 10 bases; junction bases not matched to a gene: 10. Germline V CDR1 and CDR2: WSHSY, SAAADI. In nucleotides, the CDR3 is TGCGCCAGCAAGGAGCGGGAGGGGGGAAAACAGTACTTC. Its translation: CASKEREGGKQYF.

The chain combines TRBV6-5 with TRBJ1-1, with D perhaps TRBD1 (6 bases). CDR3 length: 13 amino acids. The ends were cut back, 6 bases at V and 0 bases at J, with 8 bases in the middle. CDR1 and CDR2 (germline): MNHEY, SVGAGI. DNA for the CDR3: TGTGCCAGCAGCCGGACAGTGAACACTGAAGCTTTCTTT. This sequence encodes CASSRTVNTEAFF.

The chain joins TRBV5-1 to TRBJ1-1; weak D call: TRBD1 (5 bases). There are 13 residues in the CDR3. Trimming shortened V by 3 bases and J by 7 bases, and 13 bases separated the two germline ends. The germline gives CDR1 SGHRS, CDR2 YFSETQ. Here the CDR3 reads CASSSGGDYEAFF. The CDR3 coding sequence is TGCGCCAGCAGCTCGGGAGGGGATTATGAAGCTTTCTTT.

V and J are TRBV2 and TRBJ2-1; TRBD2 matches at 11 bases. The germline gives CDR1 SNHLY, CDR2 FYNNEI. Trimming cost V 3 bases and J 9 bases; bases outside gene matches: 1. The CDR3 spans 13 residues. The chain's CDR3 is CASSEGLAVEQFF. The CDR3 DNA is TGTGCCAGCAGTGAGGGACTAGCGGTTGAGCAGTTCTTC.

This clone was seen a handful of times. CDR3 DNA: TGCAGCGTTGACAGGGACTTGGACACTGAAGCTTTCTTT. Translation: CSVDRDLDTEAFF. This chain uses TRBV29-1 with TRBJ1-1, with D perhaps matching TRBD1 (5 bases). CDR1 and CDR2 from the germline V gene are SQVTM and ANQGSEA. The length of the CDR3 is 13 residues. V shed 3 bases and J shed 3 bases, with 11 bases lying between them. Supplemented by reference TRBV29-1 and TRBJ1-1, the full variable domain reads SAVISQKPSRDICQRGTSLTIQCQVDSQVTMMFWYRQQPGQSLTLIATANQGSEATYESGFVIDKFPISRPNLTFSTLTVSNMSPEDSSIYLCSVDRDLDTEAFFGQGTRLTVV.